This TCR beta chain derives from a study of blood T cell repertoires in COVID-19. Looking at the study overall: The United States, Italy and Spain provided the acute and convalescent COVID-19 samples. From T cells, B-cell-depleted T cells, or PBMCs came the material, which was cDNA or gDNA.

Here immunoSEQ multiplex PCR was the method, and the copy in TCRdb shows in-frame clones only, minus some. The table has about 64,000 clones, about 88% seen once. Seattle's cohort entered during active infection and was followed longitudinally. Per the germline V gene, CDR1 is SGHDN and CDR2 is FVKESK. CDR3 size: 15 residues. With V trimmed by 2 bases and J by 3 bases, 5 bases remained unmatched. This sequence originates from a woman aged 55-70 years with COVID-19, enrolled during active disease. Sequencing was performed on peripheral blood. The rearrangement links TRBV14 to TRBJ1-2, with TRBD1 identical over 8 bases. CDR3 loop: CASSQFRTGHYGYTF. CDR3 coding DNA: TGTGCCAGCAGCCAATTCCGGACAGGGCACTATGGCTACACCTTC.